Below are 12 T cell receptor beta chains sequenced from a single sample in a study of T cells in Graves' hyperthyroidism and ophthalmopathy. Amplification yielded TCR beta CDR3 regions, with RNA transcripts as the source. In the first-round RT-PCR of the TCR CDR3, the HTBI primer set was used. TCRdb re-called the multiplex PCR reads through MiXCR, storing one row per CDR3 protein. This sample has roughly 800,000 distinct CDR3 sequences, with 38% found just once. Sequenced sample: blood. The source of these receptors is a young man with Graves' hyperthyroidism.

The V gene is TRBV25-1, the J gene TRBJ1-2, with 9 positions matching TRBD1. The CDR3 is made up of 18 amino acids. Germline trimming cut 3 bases from V and 0 bases from J; bases unmatched to any gene: 11. CDR1 and CDR2 (germline): MGHDK, SYGVNS. CDR3 loop: CASSDEGDRDQANYGYTF. Written as DNA, the CDR3 is TGTGCCAGCAGTGATGAAGGGGACAGGGACCAAGCTAACTATGGCTACACCTTC.

This clonotype showed up many times. CDR3 in amino acids: CSAVSGQAVTYGYTF. The CDR3 DNA is TGCAGTGCCGTTAGCGGACAGGCCGTAACCTATGGCTACACCTTC. V usage is TRBV20-1 and J usage is TRBJ1-2; 7 bases are shared with TRBD1. With 6 bases clipped from V and 4 bases from J, the junction kept 14 bases outside the gene matches. CDR3 length: 15 residues. Germline CDR1 reads DFQATT; CDR2 reads SNEGSKA (reference sequence).

The J gene is TRBJ1-1, the V gene TRBV7-8; D not certain. This CDR3 region has 15 residues. The V end lost 0 bases, the J end lost 3 bases, and 11 bases lay between the germline ends. The germline CDR1 and CDR2 sequences are SGHVS and FQNEAQ. CDR3 nucleotides: TGTGCCAGCAGCTTAGCTTCTAGCAGCTACACTGAAGCTTTCTTT. As protein: CASSLASSSYTEAFF.

This clonotype was counted many times. The rearrangement links TRBV15 to TRBJ1-2; no reliable D call. V dropped 0 bases and J dropped 8 bases, with 19 bases sitting between them. Per the germline V gene, CDR1 is LNHNV and CDR2 is YYDKDF (reference sequence). The CDR3 runs to 16 residues. The CDR3 protein is CATSRDFLTEPYGYTF. CDR3 nucleotide sequence: TGTGCCACCAGCAGAGATTTTCTAACTGAACCTTACGGCTACACCTTC. The variable domain in full, with the rest retrieved from reference TRBV15 and TRBJ1-2, is DAMVIQNPRYQVTQFGKPVTLSCSQTLNHNVMYWYQQKSSQAPKLLFHYYDKDFNNEADTPDNFQSRRPNTSFCFLDIRSPGLGDTAMYLCATSRDFLTEPYGYTFGSGTRLTVV.

V gene TRBV2 combines with J gene TRBJ2-7; D unresolved. CDR3 length: 16 residues. V dropped 5 bases and J dropped 0 bases, with 17 bases sitting between them. Germline CDR1 reads SNHLY; CDR2 reads FYNNEI. CDR3 DNA sequence: TGTGCCAGCAGTTACTCGCCCGAGCTAAGCTCCTACGAGCAGTACTTC. Its protein product is CASSYSPELSSYEQYF.

The chain links TRBV25-1 to TRBJ2-5; D is unresolved. There are 11 residues in the CDR3. Trimming removed 9 bases from V and 3 bases from J, with 8 bases in between. From germline, CDR1 is MGHDK and CDR2 SYGVNS. In nucleotides, the CDR3 is TGTGCCAGGGTGAGGAAAGAGACCCAGTACTTC. Its protein is CARVRKETQYF.

This chain joins TRBV10-3 and TRBJ2-5, with D hard to call. In germline, CDR1 is ENHRY, CDR2 SYGVKD. V was clipped by 0 bases and J by 3 bases, with 5 bases between them. The CDR3 runs to 13 residues. CDR3 region: CAISESLEETQYF. CDR3 bases: TGTGCCATCAGTGAGTCGCTTGAAGAGACCCAGTACTTC.

The table lists this clonotype with a few counts. The CDR3 is CASSSTTDSYEQYF. The CDR3 DNA reads as TGCGCCAGCAGCTCCACGACAGACTCCTACGAGCAGTACTTC. This chain connects TRBV5-1 to TRBJ2-7; maybe TRBD1 (5 bases). Trimming took 3 bases from V and 0 from J, leaving 10 bases between them. The germline V gene encodes CDR1 SGHRS and CDR2 YFSETQ. The CDR3 runs 14 residues. Together with reference TRBV5-1 and TRBJ2-7, the CDR3 gives the full variable domain: KAGVTQTPRYLIKTRGQQVTLSCSPISGHRSVSWYQQTPGQGLQFLFEYFSETQRNKGNFPGRFSGRQFSNSRSEMNVSTLELGDSALYLCASSSTTDSYEQYFGPGTRLTVT.

This clonotype has ten or more counts. J is TRBJ1-5 and V is TRBV2, with a weak D call TRBD1 (6 bases). This CDR3 is 15 amino acids long. CDR1 is SNHLY, CDR2 FYNNEI, per germline. Trimming shortened V by 8 bases and J by 6 bases, and 20 bases separated the two germline ends. The CDR3, as DNA: TGTGCCAGCGTACCGGGGGACACCTCGCCTCAGCCCCAGCATTTT. This sequence encodes CASVPGDTSPQPQHF.

This clonotype was recorded a few times. The J gene is TRBJ2-7, the V gene TRBV2; 10 nucleotides agree with TRBD1. The CDR3 sequence is 14 residues long. The J segment lost 2 bases and the V segment lost 7 bases, leaving 5 bases of the junction unmatched. The V gene's germline CDR1 is SNHLY and CDR2 FYNNEI. The CDR3: CASKTGQGPYEQYF. The CDR3 region has the DNA TGTGCCAGCAAGACGGGACAGGGGCCCTACGAGCAGTACTTC.

The rearrangement uses TRBV29-1 and TRBJ2-5; tentative D call: TRBD2 (5 bases). The CDR3 totals 13 residues. Germline V gene data show CDR1 as SQVTM and CDR2 as ANQGSEA. Trimming removed 8 bases at V and 7 bases at J, with 20 bases between. CDR3 protein: CSSSGLNEGTQYF. The CDR3 nucleotides are TGCAGCTCGTCGGGCCTTAATGAGGGGACCCAGTACTTC.

This clonotype turned up a few times. The chain is built from TRBV6-5 and TRBJ1-6; D uncertain. V was shortened by 5 bases and J by 7 bases, with 12 bases between the two germline ends. The CDR3 extends over 14 amino acids. Germline V gene lookup returns CDR1 MNHEY and CDR2 SVGAGI. CDR3 loop: CASSDDGDNSPLHF. The CDR3 DNA reads TGTGCCAGCAGTGATGACGGAGACAATTCACCCCTCCACTTT.